The rows below give T cell receptor beta chains drawn from one sample of a study of cytomegalovirus exposure and HLA in healthy donors. Using immunoSEQ multiplex PCR, the repertoire was profiled, and TCRdb retains in-frame clones only, with some absent. The data show about 130,000 clones, roughly 79% seen once. The sequenced sample consisted of PBMCs. The receptor set was obtained from a boy aged 2 to 10 in good health and CMV-seronegative. CDR3s include the opening cysteine and the closing phenylalanine or tryptophan. Each record gives: clone size, V gene, D gene, J gene, CDR3 protein, CDR3 DNA. The D gene is left open where the match is weak. The size entry is marked missing in some rows and otherwise reads once, few, many or a size class.

.	TRBV7-3	.	TRBJ2-1	CASSLIFSRGINEQFF	TGTGCCAGCAGCTTAATATTTAGCAGGGGTATAAATGAGCAGTTCTTC
.	TRBV9	.	TRBJ1-2	CASSAGEGLNYGYTF	TGTGCCAGCAGCGCCGGGGAGGGCTTGAACTATGGCTACACCTTC
few	TRBV6-4	.	TRBJ2-1	CASSDSAHSYNEQFF	TGTGCCAGCAGTGACTCGGCCCACTCCTACAATGAGCAGTTCTTC
once	TRBV10-3	TRBD1	TRBJ1-2	CAISPGQGLGHGYTF	TGTGCCATCAGCCCCGGACAGGGGCTAGGACATGGCTACACCTTC
.	TRBV30	.	TRBJ2-3	CAWSPVLGDTQYF	TGTGCCTGGAGTCCCGTACTCGGGGATACGCAGTATTTT
.	TRBV5-1	TRBD1	TRBJ2-1	CASSGRDRGQSEQFF	TGCGCCAGCAGCGGGCGGGACAGGGGGCAGTCGGAGCAGTTCTTC
.	TRBV5-1	.	TRBJ1-1	CASSFANSLEAFF	TGCGCCAGCAGCTTTGCTAACTCCCTGGAGGCTTTCTTT
.	TRBV14	.	TRBJ2-7	CASSNSENWDEQYF	TGTGCCAGCAGCAACTCGGAGAACTGGGACGAGCAGTACTTC
.	TRBV10-3	TRBD1	TRBJ1-5	CAISDTGQGGQPQHF	TGTGCCATCAGTGATACAGGACAGGGAGGTCAGCCCCAGCATTTT
.	TRBV7-2	TRBD2	TRBJ2-5	CCTGGPTQETQYF	TGTTGCACGGGAGGGCCAACCCAAGAGACCCAGTACTTC
once	TRBV18	.	TRBJ2-3	CASSPGTLAPTDTQYF	TGTGCCAGCTCACCCGGGACTCTCGCACCCACAGATACGCAGTATTTT
.	TRBV5-1	.	TRBJ2-7	CASSPLTLSYEQYF	TGCGCCAGCAGCCCCCTGACATTATCCTACGAGCAGTACTTC
few	TRBV7-9	TRBD2	TRBJ2-1	CASSSVVGLADEQFF	TGTGCCAGCAGCTCAGTAGTAGGACTAGCGGATGAGCAGTTCTTC
.	TRBV6-1	TRBD2	TRBJ2-5	CASSFSGGLGETQYF	TGTGCCAGCAGTTTTAGCGGGGGGCTGGGAGAGACCCAGTACTTC
.	TRBV19	.	TRBJ2-2	CASSRTGFFTAGELFF	TGTGCCAGTAGTAGAACAGGATTCTTCACTGCCGGGGAGCTGTTTTTT
few	TRBV6-5	.	TRBJ2-7	CASSYTTDGSYEQYF	TGTGCCAGCAGTTACACCACAGACGGCTCCTACGAGCAGTACTTC
.	TRBV6-1	.	TRBJ1-2	CASSDLTGSGGYTF	TGTGCCAGCAGTGATCTCACAGGTTCTGGTGGCTACACCTTC
.	TRBV18	.	TRBJ1-1	CASSPPGPQNTEAFF	TGTGCCAGCTCACCACCGGGGCCACAGAACACTGAAGCTTTCTTT
.	TRBV5-4	.	TRBJ1-1	CASSLARRNTEAFF	TGTGCCAGCAGCTTGGCACGTAGGAACACTGAAGCTTTCTTT
.	TRBV27	TRBD1	TRBJ2-4	CASSPTFTGGSTRRNIQYF	TGTGCCAGCAGTCCCACCTTCACAGGGGGCTCTACCCGGAGGAACATTCAGTACTTC
.	TRBV5-1	TRBD1	TRBJ2-7	CASSSVPGQGSYEQYF	TGCGCCAGCAGCTCTGTCCCGGGACAGGGTTCCTACGAGCAGTACTTC
.	TRBV6-1	.	TRBJ1-5	CASSEFGTNNQPQHF	TGTGCCAGCAGTGAATTCGGGACAAACAATCAGCCCCAGCATTTT
.	TRBV23-1	.	TRBJ1-1	CASSQSGGNGGAFF	TGCGCCAGCAGTCAATCCGGGGGTAACGGAGGAGCTTTCTTT
.	TRBV18	TRBD1	TRBJ1-2	CASSPLTGGGGGYTF	TGTGCCAGCTCACCCTTGACAGGGGGCGGTGGTGGCTACACCTTC
.	TRBV5-1	.	TRBJ2-1	CASSPIMSNLDNEQFF	TGCGCCAGCAGCCCGATCATGAGTAATTTGGACAATGAGCAGTTCTTC
few	TRBV27	.	TRBJ1-5	CASSPLSNQPQHF	TGTGCCAGCAGTCCCCTTAGCAATCAGCCCCAGCATTTT
few	TRBV6-6	TRBD1	TRBJ1-2	CASSRQGWGYTF	TGTGCCAGCAGTCGACAGGGGTGGGGCTACACCTTC
few	TRBV27	TRBD1	TRBJ1-6	CASSLAGGSYNSPLHF	TGTGCCAGCAGTTTAGCAGGGGGCTCCTATAATTCACCCCTCCACTTT
.	TRBV7-3	TRBD2	TRBJ2-5	CASSSGREETQYF	TGTGCCAGCAGTTCCGGGAGGGAAGAGACCCAGTACTTC
.	TRBV5-6	.	TRBJ1-1	CASSLVGVEAFF	TGTGCCAGCAGCTTGGTCGGGGTGGAAGCTTTCTTT
.	TRBV11-2	TRBD1	TRBJ1-1	CASSLGATGTNTEAFF	TGTGCCAGCAGCCTGGGGGCGACAGGGACAAACACTGAAGCTTTCTTT
.	TRBV7-3	TRBD1	TRBJ2-3	CASSSTGAPTDTQYF	TGTGCCAGCAGCTCGACAGGGGCTCCCACAGATACGCAGTATTTT
.	TRBV27	TRBD2	TRBJ2-1	CASSLGLGSSYNEQFF	TGTGCCAGCAGTTTGGGACTAGGGAGCTCCTACAATGAGCAGTTCTTC
.	TRBV12-5	TRBD2	TRBJ2-1	CASATVAGVFDEQFF	TGTGCTAGTGCAACCGTAGCGGGAGTATTCGATGAGCAGTTCTTC
.	TRBV7-2	.	TRBJ1-2	CASSLAFDRLF	TGTGCCAGCAGCTTAGCCTTCGACAGACTCTTC
once	TRBV4-1	.	TRBJ1-5	CASSQYSRDISVQPQHF	TGCGCCAGCAGCCAATACTCGAGGGACATCAGCGTCCAGCCCCAGCATTTT
few	TRBV4-1	TRBD1	TRBJ1-3	CASSVRQGLNTIYF	TGCGCCAGCAGCGTTCGACAGGGCCTAAACACCATATATTTT
.	TRBV6-5	.	TRBJ1-3	CASSDGQRNTIYF	TGTGCCAGCAGTGACGGACAAAGAAACACCATATATTTT
.	TRBV5-1	.	TRBJ2-4	CASSPEAGNIQYF	TGCGCCAGCAGCCCGGAGGCCGGGAACATTCAGTACTTC
once	TRBV5-1	TRBD1	TRBJ1-2	CASSVGDSQLIHTF	TGCGCCAGCTCCGTGGGGGACAGCCAATTAATCCACACCTTC
.	TRBV5-6	TRBD1	TRBJ1-5	CASSYGPGGIQPQHF	TGTGCCAGCAGCTATGGCCCAGGGGGTATTCAGCCCCAGCATTTT
.	TRBV7-8	TRBD2	TRBJ2-1	CASSLGGDEQFF	TGTGCCAGCAGCTTGGGGGGGGATGAGCAGTTCTTC
.	TRBV14	TRBD1	TRBJ1-2	CASSQEDGTGGDYGYTF	TGTGCCAGCAGCCAAGAAGATGGGACAGGGGGCGACTATGGCTACACCTTC
.	TRBV19	.	TRBJ2-2	CASSIAAGELFF	TGTGCCAGTAGTATAGCAGCCGGGGAGCTGTTTTTT